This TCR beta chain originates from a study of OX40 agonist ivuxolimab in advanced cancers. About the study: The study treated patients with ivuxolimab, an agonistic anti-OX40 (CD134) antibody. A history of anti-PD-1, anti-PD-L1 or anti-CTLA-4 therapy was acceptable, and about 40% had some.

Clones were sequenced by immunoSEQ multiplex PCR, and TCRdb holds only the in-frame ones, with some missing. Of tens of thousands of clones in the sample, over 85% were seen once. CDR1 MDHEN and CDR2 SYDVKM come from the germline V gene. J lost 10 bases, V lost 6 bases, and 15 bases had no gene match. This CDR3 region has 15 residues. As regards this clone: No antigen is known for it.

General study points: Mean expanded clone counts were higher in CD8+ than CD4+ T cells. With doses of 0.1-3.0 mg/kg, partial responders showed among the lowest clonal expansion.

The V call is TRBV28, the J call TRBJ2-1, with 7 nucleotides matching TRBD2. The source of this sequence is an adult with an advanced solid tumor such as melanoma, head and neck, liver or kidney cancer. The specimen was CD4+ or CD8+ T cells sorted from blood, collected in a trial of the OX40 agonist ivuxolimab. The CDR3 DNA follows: TGTGCCAGCAGCACTCCGTGGGGCGGGAGAGACGAGCAGTTCTTC. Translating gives CASSTPWGGRDEQFF.